Listed below are T cell receptor beta chains from one sample, sequenced in a study of identical twins. TCRdb redid the calling of the 5' RACE reads with MiXCR, one entry per CDR3 protein. This table has approximately 600,000 distinct CDR3 sequences, about 7% appearing once. The same data also contributed to another study, on yellow fever vaccine responses in identical twins.

Material: PBMCs. The receptors shown here come from a woman between 18 and 29 years old in good health. Each CDR3 is given with its conserved first and last residue. The D gene is left open where the match is weak. Clone size is not always given. Where it is, it says once, few, many or a class for expanded clones.

abundance,d_gene,v_gene,j_gene,CDR3aa,CDR3nt
few,.,TRBV7-9,TRBJ2-1,CATRFRDSHEQFF,TGTGCCACCAGATTCCGGGACTCCCACGAGCAGTTCTTC
few,.,TRBV5-1,TRBJ2-1,CASSLGSAMDTYNEQFF,TGCGCCAGCAGCTTGGGTTCGGCCATGGACACCTACAATGAGCAGTTCTTC
many,.,TRBV12-3/TRBV12-4,TRBJ2-1,CASRDGIYEQFF,TGTGCCAGCCGCGACGGGATATATGAGCAGTTCTTC
.,.,TRBV7-9,TRBJ2-7,CASSELQGISYEQYF,TGTGCCAGCAGCGAGCTACAGGGAATCTCCTACGAGCAGTACTTC
few,.,TRBV28,TRBJ2-7,CASSSTDSYEQYF,TGTGCCAGCAGTTCGACAGATTCCTACGAGCAGTACTTC
many,.,TRBV5-6,TRBJ1-1,CASSPGRKLNTEAFF,TGTGCCAGCAGCCCAGGCAGAAAGTTGAACACTGAAGCTTTCTTT
.,TRBD2,TRBV12-3/TRBV12-4,TRBJ2-7,CASRPTSGKYEQYF,TGTGCCAGCAGGCCGACTAGCGGGAAATACGAGCAGTACTTC
few,.,TRBV5-6,TRBJ1-1,CASSLLTTVMNTEAFF,TGTGCCAGCAGCTTGTTGACTACGGTTATGAACACTGAAGCTTTCTTT
.,TRBD1,TRBV3-1,TRBJ2-1,CASSHDTGVGEQFF,TGTGCCAGCAGCCATGATACAGGGGTAGGTGAGCAGTTCTTC
many,.,TRBV24-1,TRBJ2-5,CATSDNGGKETQYF,TGTGCCACCAGTGATAACGGAGGTAAAGAGACCCAGTACTTC
.,TRBD2,TRBV29-1,TRBJ2-1,CSVERITSGNDLWNEQFF,TGCAGCGTTGAAAGGATAACTAGCGGGAATGACTTATGGAATGAGCAGTTCTTC
many,.,TRBV4-1,TRBJ1-1,CASSPWTDTEAFF,TGCGCCAGCAGCCCTTGGACGGACACTGAAGCTTTCTTT
many,TRBD2,TRBV20-1,TRBJ2-2,CSARELAGNTGELFF,TGCAGTGCTAGAGAACTAGCGGGGAACACCGGGGAGCTGTTTTTT
many,.,TRBV12-3/TRBV12-4,TRBJ2-7,CASSLEYTRVDEQYF,TGTGCCAGCAGTTTAGAGTATACAAGAGTGGACGAGCAGTACTTC
.,TRBD1,TRBV7-9,TRBJ1-5,CASSRISGGTAQPQHF,TGTGCCAGCAGCCGAATATCAGGGGGAACGGCGCAGCCCCAGCATTTT
many,.,TRBV10-3,TRBJ1-6,CANSQGNGNSPLHF,TGTGCCAACTCTCAGGGAAACGGTAATTCACCCCTCCACTTT
many,.,TRBV18,TRBJ2-1,CASSSVGDGEQFF,TGTGCCAGCTCCTCTGTGGGGGACGGTGAGCAGTTCTTC
few,TRBD1,TRBV13,TRBJ2-5,CASSQRQGIETQYF,TGTGCCAGCAGCCAGAGACAGGGGATAGAGACCCAGTACTTC
many,TRBD1,TRBV15,TRBJ1-6,CATTDRGAAFLYSPLHF,TGTGCCACCACGGACAGGGGTGCAGCATTTCTCTATTCACCCCTCCACTTT